These 10 T cell receptor beta chains were sequenced from one sample in a study of T cells in Graves' hyperthyroidism and ophthalmopathy. RNA transcripts gave rise to amplified TCR beta CDR3 regions. During a first-round RT-PCR of the TCR CDR3, the HTBI primer set was used. A single record per CDR3 protein comes from TCRdb applying MiXCR to the multiplex PCR reads. Among fewer than 350,000 distinct CDR3 sequences listed, roughly 15% were seen once. Specimen: blood. These receptors all come from a woman between 50 and 59 years old with Graves' hyperthyroidism that later progressed to Graves' ophthalmopathy.

This clonotype was found a few times. J is TRBJ2-7 and V is TRBV4-1; 12 bases agree with TRBD2. The CDR3 is 17 amino acids. V lost 6 bases to trimming and J lost 5 bases; unmatched junction nucleotides: 14. Germline V gives CDR1 MGHRA, CDR2 YSYEKL. The CDR3 is CASSLAAQLAGGHEQYF. The CDR3, as DNA: TGCGCCAGCAGTCTTGCCGCCCAACTAGCGGGAGGCCACGAGCAGTACTTC.

The chain has TRBV12-3 or TRBV12-4 and TRBJ1-2, with a possible D match to TRBD1 (5 bases). The ends were cut back, 5 bases at V and 2 bases at J, with 12 bases in the middle. The CDR3 extends over 14 amino acids. CDR3 in DNA: TGTGCCAGCAGTCCTGTGACAGCAAACTATGGCTACACCTTC. It is translated as CASSPVTANYGYTF.

This clonotype was observed at least ten times. V gene TRBV15 combines with J gene TRBJ2-1, with 8 bases lining up with TRBD2. Germline V gene sequence: CDR1 LNHNV, CDR2 YYDKDF (reference sequence). The CDR3 spans 17 residues. The trim removed 3 bases at V and 4 bases at J, leaving 11 bases unmatched. In DNA, the CDR3 is TGTGCCACCAGCAGCGAATATGTAGCGGGACTATACAATGAGCAGTTCTTC. Its protein product is CATSSEYVAGLYNEQFF.

The J gene is TRBJ1-5, the V gene TRBV19, with D tentatively TRBD1 (5 bases). The CDR3 is 19 amino acids. Germline-derived CDR1 and CDR2 are LNHDA and SQIVND (reference sequence). V gave up 5 bases and J gave up 1 base, with 24 bases separating them. In DNA, the CDR3 is TGTGCCAGTAGTCCCGACTCAGACCTAGGGGTCTCGAGCAATCAGCCCCAGCATTTT. Its translation: CASSPDSDLGVSSNQPQHF.

This clonotype has ten or more counts. The V and J genes are TRBV28 and TRBJ1-2; 7 bases line up with TRBD1. Germline V gene lookup returns CDR1 MDHEN and CDR2 SYDVKM. The junction had 3 bases not matched to a gene; V was cut back by 2 bases and J by 6 bases. The CDR3 totals 13 residues. The CDR3 DNA reads TGTGCCAGCAGTTTACACAGGGGCAATGGCTACACCTTC. Protein: CASSLHRGNGYTF.

This clonotype was picked up many times. This chain uses TRBV28 with TRBJ2-7, with D perhaps TRBD1 (6 bases). This CDR3 has 14 residues. Germline loops: CDR1 MDHEN, CDR2 SYDVKM. V was clipped by 3 bases and J by 4 bases, with 13 bases between them. The CDR3 nucleotides read TGTGCCAGCAGTTTGGGACCTAGGGGGTACGAGCAGTACTTC. Its protein is CASSLGPRGYEQYF. The variable domain in full, completed from reference TRBV28 and TRBJ2-7, reads DVKVTQSSRYLVKRTGEKVFLECVQDMDHENMFWYRQDPGLGLRLIYFSYDVKMKEKGDIPEGYSVSREKKERFSLILESASTNQTSMYLCASSLGPRGYEQYFGPGTRLTVT.

This clonotype has ten or more counts. V usage is TRBV7-3 and J usage is TRBJ2-1; 9 bases are shared with TRBD2. Germline CDR1 reads SGHTA; CDR2 reads FQGTGA. V gave up 5 bases and J gave up 0 bases; unmatched junction bases: 2. This CDR3 has 15 residues. In DNA form, the CDR3 reads TGTGCCAGCAGCGCGACTAGCGGCTCCTACAATGAGCAGTTCTTC. Amino acid sequence: CASSATSGSYNEQFF.

This clonotype was counted at least ten times. This chain links TRBV20-1 with TRBJ2-1; D perhaps matches TRBD2 (6 bases). CDR3 length: 14 residues. The V gene's germline CDR1 is DFQATT and CDR2 SNEGSKA (reference sequence). The ends were cut back, 6 bases at V and 9 bases at J, with 21 bases in the middle. The CDR3 DNA reads as TGCAGTGCCTTTCCTGCTACCGGGAGTCCTGAGCAGTTCTTC. It is translated as CSAFPATGSPEQFF.

In this sample, this clonotype turned up many times. This sequence joins TRBV28 and TRBJ1-1, with D tentatively TRBD1 (6 bases). V was clipped by 7 bases and J by 4 bases, with 22 bases between them. From germline, CDR1 is MDHEN and CDR2 SYDVKM. The CDR3 has 16 amino acids. CDR3 nucleotides: TGTGCCAGCACTTCCTACCTCTCGGGGGCTGGCACTGAAGCTTTCTTT. Protein: CASTSYLSGAGTEAFF.

A note on this clonotype: Without the conserved terminal phenylalanine or tryptophan, this CDR3 likely stems from a read error. The V call is TRBV10-3, the J call TRBJ2-3; no reliable D call. Germline CDR1 is ENHRY and CDR2 is SYGVKD. The CDR3 covers 15 residues. Deletions cut 7 bases from V and 0 bases from J, with 14 bases between. The CDR3: CAIKDPTPSTDTQYL. The CDR3 coding sequence is TGTGCCATCAAGGACCCTACTCCTAGCACAGATACGCAGTATCTT.